The 4 T cell receptor beta chains reported below all come from one sample, sequenced in a study of T cell responses to AZD1222 COVID-19 vaccine. Data came from immunoSEQ multiplex PCR; TCRdb stores just in-frame clones and leaves some out. Of roughly 140,000 clones in the sample, roughly 90% were seen once. The material sequenced was peripheral blood, taken 28 days after the second AZD1222 dose. The receptors come from an adult who received the AZD1222 COVID-19 vaccine.

V usage is TRBV27 and J usage is TRBJ1-3; no firm D call. This CDR3 has 14 amino acids. Germline V gene data show CDR1 as MNHEY and CDR2 as SMNVEV (reference sequence). Trimming removed 5 bases at V and 3 bases at J, with 11 bases between. The CDR3 here is CASSPRRHGNTIYF. The CDR3, as DNA: TGTGCCAGCAGTCCGCGCAGGCATGGAAACACCATATATTTT.

This clone has a handful of counts. The chain is built from TRBV6-1 and TRBJ2-7; tentatively, D is TRBD1 or TRBD2 (6 bases each). The CDR3 runs to 15 residues. Germline V lookup: CDR1 MNHNS, CDR2 SASEGT. Trimming cost V 2 bases and J 6 bases, with 17 bases left between them. The CDR3: CASSEIGGWFGEQYF. In nucleotides, the CDR3 is TGTGCCAGCAGTGAAATCGGGGGCTGGTTCGGCGAGCAGTACTTC.

The CDR3 reads CATSSPLLAEAFF. In DNA form, the CDR3 reads TGTGCCACCAGCAGTCCCCTTTTGGCTGAAGCTTTCTTT. The V and J genes are TRBV15 and TRBJ1-1; no firm D call. This CDR3 has 13 amino acids. Germline CDR1 reads LNHNV; CDR2 reads YYDKDF (reference sequence). Trimming pared 3 bases from V and 6 bases from J, leaving 11 bases between.

This chain links TRBV4-2 with TRBJ1-2; 7 bases map to TRBD1. Germline assignment: CDR1 LGHNA and CDR2 YNFKEQ. The CDR3 sequence is 15 residues long. V gave up 0 bases and J gave up 5 bases; unmatched junction bases: 6. CDR3 sequence: CASSQDSRGTYGYTF. The DNA for the CDR3 is TGTGCCAGCAGCCAAGACTCCAGGGGGACTTATGGCTACACCTTC.